A single sample is the source of the 25 T cell receptor beta chains below, sequenced in a study of pediatric ulcerative colitis (dated by TCRdb to about 2019). Library preparation was by the immunoSEQ multiplex PCR assay. TCRdb holds this immuneACCESS table with in-frame rearrangements only. Some clones are missing; in checked studies, unresolved V genes explain under half, and the rest has no known cause. This sample gives 23,000 or so clones in total; over 60% of them show up just once. Jointly, the top ten make up around 15% of the sample. One to two pinch biopsies were taken from the rectum for research during colonoscopy. The sequencing input was gut tissue. These receptors came from a boy aged 5-17 years with severe ulcerative colitis.

The rearrangement joins TRBV6-5 to TRBJ1-1, with D uncertain. The CDR3 has 13 amino acids. Trimming removed 1 base at V and 0 bases at J, with 3 bases between. The germline V gene has CDR1 MNHEY and CDR2 SVGAGI. CDR3 residues: CASSYYMNTEAFF. The CDR3 nucleotides are TGTGCCAGCAGTTACTATATGAACACTGAAGCTTTCTTT.

J is TRBJ1-2 and V is TRBV19, with D hard to call. CDR1 is LNHDA, CDR2 SQIVND, per germline (reference sequence). V lost 6 bases and J lost 8, with 13 bases in between. This CDR3 contains 12 residues. The CDR3 loop reads CASRDFILGYTF. The CDR3 nucleotides are TGTGCCAGTAGGGACTTCATATTGGGCTACACCTTC.

V and J are TRBV2 and TRBJ2-4; 9 bases align to TRBD1. Germline CDR1 reads SNHLY; CDR2 reads FYNNEI. The J segment lost 10 bases and the V segment lost 2 bases, leaving 9 bases of the junction unmatched. The CDR3 has 15 residues. The CDR3 bases are TGTGCCAGCAGTGAAAAATGGGGACAGGGTGCGATTCAGTACTTC. It specifies CASSEKWGQGAIQYF.

This chain links TRBV7-2 with TRBJ2-1; no clear D gene. The germline gives CDR1 SGHTA, CDR2 FQGNSA. The CDR3 runs to 11 residues. V was clipped by 6 bases and J by 4 bases, with 4 bases between them. The CDR3 DNA reads TGTGCCAGCAGGGAATACAATGAGCAGTTCTTC. Translated: CASREYNEQFF.

V and J are TRBV30 and TRBJ2-7, with a weak D call TRBD2 (5 bases). CDR1 and CDR2 from the germline V gene are GTSNPN and SVGIG (reference sequence). This CDR3 has 16 residues. Trimming cost V 1 base and J 2 bases, with 18 bases left between them. The CDR3, as DNA: TGTGCCTGGAGTGCCCGATGGGAGCTATTAACCTACGAGCAGTACTTC. Translated: CAWSARWELLTYEQYF.

The rearrangement uses TRBV29-1 and TRBJ1-1, with no clear D. The CDR3 extends over 11 amino acids. From germline, CDR1 is SQVTM and CDR2 ANQGSEA. With 3 bases removed from V and 3 bases from J, the gap between germline ends came to 5 bases. CDR3 bases: TGCAGCGTTGACCGGGACACTGAAGCTTTCTTT. This encodes CSVDRDTEAFF. Drawing the rest from reference TRBV29-1 and TRBJ1-1, the complete variable domain is SAVISQKPSRDICQRGTSLTIQCQVDSQVTMMFWYRQQPGQSLTLIATANQGSEATYESGFVIDKFPISRPNLTFSTLTVSNMSPEDSSIYLCSVDRDTEAFFGQGTRLTVV.

This clone occurred a few times. The J gene is TRBJ2-3, the V gene TRBV7-3; TRBD2 agrees at 9 bases. The germline V gene encodes CDR1 SGHTA and CDR2 FQGTGA. The V gene end was trimmed by 5 bases and the J gene end by 2 bases; junction bases not matched to a gene: 2. The CDR3 has 14 residues. CDR3 amino acids: CASSLAGSTDTQYF. As DNA, the CDR3 is TGTGCCAGCAGCCTAGCGGGGTCCACAGATACGCAGTATTTT.

This clone was picked up one time. This chain uses TRBV5-1 with TRBJ2-2, with D tentatively TRBD1 or TRBD2 (5 bases each). The CDR3 is made up of 15 amino acids. Trimming removed 0 bases from V and 6 bases from J, with 12 bases in between. Germline CDR1 SGHRS, CDR2 YFSETQ. The CDR3 DNA sequence: TGCGCCAGCAGCTTGGCGTGGGGGAGCGCCGGGGAGCTGTTTTTT. Translated: CASSLAWGSAGELFF.

The CDR3, as DNA: TGTGCCAGCAGTTTATCGAACACTGAAGCTTTCTTT. Its translation: CASSLSNTEAFF. The V and J genes are TRBV27 and TRBJ1-1, with unresolved D. V lost 0 bases to trimming and J lost 1 base, with 0 bases between them. The CDR3 sequence is 12 residues long. CDR1 and CDR2 (germline): MNHEY, SMNVEV (reference sequence).

This rearrangement joins TRBV6-5 to TRBJ2-1, with a possible D match to TRBD1 (6 bases). The germline CDR1 and CDR2 sequences are MNHEY and SVGAGI. The length of the CDR3 is 15 residues. The V end was cut by 4 bases, the J end by 8 bases, with 18 bases between. The CDR3 DNA sequence: TGTGCCAGCAGTTCCCAACAGGGTCGAGGGGATGAGCAGTTCTTC. It encodes CASSSQQGRGDEQFF.

This chain uses TRBV5-4 with TRBJ1-1; the match to TRBD1 covers 7 bases. J was trimmed by 3 bases and V by 4 bases; bases with no gene match: 6. CDR1 SGHNT and CDR2 YYREEE come from the germline V gene (reference sequence). This CDR3 has 14 amino acids. The CDR3 spells CASSQDREDTEAFF. The CDR3 DNA reads TGTGCCAGCAGCCAAGACAGGGAGGACACTGAAGCTTTCTTT.

The V call is TRBV5-4, the J call TRBJ2-5; D may be TRBD1 (6 bases). This CDR3 has 12 amino acids. Trimming shortened V by 4 bases and J by 3 bases, and 7 bases separated the two germline ends. Germline assignment: CDR1 SGHNT and CDR2 YYREEE (reference sequence). The CDR3 nucleotides read TGTGCCAGCAGCAACAGGGAAGAGACCCAGTACTTC. Translating gives CASSNREETQYF. The entire variable domain, with the rest obtained from reference TRBV5-4 and TRBJ2-5, is as follows: ETGVTQSPTHLIKTRGQQVTLRCSSQSGHNTVSWYQQALGQGPQFIFQYYREEENGRGNFPPRFSGLQFPNYSSELNVNALELDDSALYLCASSNREETQYFGPGTRLLVL.

The rearrangement joins TRBV9 to TRBJ1-5, with 7 bases fitting TRBD1. CDR3 length: 15 residues. Germline assignment: CDR1 SGDLS and CDR2 YYNGEE. The ends lost 3 bases at V and 4 bases at J; junction bases unmatched: 7. This chain's CDR3 is CASSAGTVFNQPQHF. The CDR3 nucleotides read TGTGCCAGCAGCGCCGGGACAGTCTTTAATCAGCCCCAGCATTTT.

Only a few counts were recorded for this clone. CDR3 DNA sequence: TGTGCCAGCAGCGTAGAAGTGAACACTGAAGCTTTCTTT. Amino acids: CASSVEVNTEAFF. The gene calls are TRBV9 and TRBJ1-1; no reliable D call. This CDR3 region has 13 residues. V lost 0 bases and J 0 bases, leaving 3 bases between the germline ends. Germline V lookup: CDR1 SGDLS, CDR2 YYNGEE. Filled out from reference TRBV9 and TRBJ1-1, the complete variable domain reads DSGVTQTPKHLITATGQRVTLRCSPRSGDLSVYWYQQSLDQGLQFLIQYYNGEERAKGNILERFSAQQFPDLHSELNLSSLELGDSALYFCASSVEVNTEAFFGQGTRLTVV.

This clone is a singleton in its sample. The chain combines TRBV27 with TRBJ2-7; 9 nucleotides align to TRBD1. Losses at the gene ends were 0 bases for V and 4 bases for J; bases not matched to a gene: 4. The CDR3 loop spans 15 amino acids. Germline loops: CDR1 MNHEY, CDR2 SMNVEV (reference sequence). DNA of the CDR3: TGTGCCAGCAGTTTATCAGGACAGGGGAGTTACGAGCAGTACTTC. Its translation is CASSLSGQGSYEQYF.

This clone is categorized as large. The chain combines TRBV28 with TRBJ1-4; D gene unclear. CDR1 and CDR2 from the germline V gene are MDHEN and SYDVKM. Trimming stripped 3 bases from V and 0 bases from J, with 8 bases between. CDR3 length equals 15 residues. CDR3 nucleotide sequence: TGTGCCAGCAGTTTGCGATCAGCAACTAATGAAAAACTGTTTTTT. Its translation: CASSLRSATNEKLFF.

This chain connects TRBV19 to TRBJ2-1; 11 nucleotides align to TRBD2. The CDR3 is made up of 17 amino acids. V dropped 3 bases and J dropped 8; count of bases not matched to a gene: 12. CDR1 is LNHDA and CDR2 is SQIVND in the germline V gene (reference sequence). The CDR3, as DNA: TGTGCCAGTAGTATTGCTCTACTAGCGGGGGTTTTGTATGAGCAGTTCTTC. Translation gives CASSIALLAGVLYEQFF.

The chain links TRBV2 to TRBJ1-5, with 7 bases fitting TRBD1. Germline V gene data show CDR1 as SNHLY and CDR2 as FYNNEI. The CDR3 length is 14 residues. Losses at the gene ends were 4 bases for V and 3 bases for J; bases not matched to a gene: 3. CDR3 loop: CASSVGQLNQPQHF. In DNA form, the CDR3 reads TGTGCCAGCAGTGTGGGACAGCTCAATCAGCCCCAGCATTTT.

V usage is TRBV23-1 and J usage is TRBJ2-2; TRBD1 matches at 9 bases. TRBV23-1 qualifies as an ORF whose function is uncertain. V lost 3 bases to trimming and J lost 9 bases; unmatched junction nucleotides: 14. The CDR3 is made up of 17 amino acids. The CDR3: CASSHPPDRGIVRELFF. The CDR3 coding sequence is TGCGCCAGCAGTCACCCTCCGGACAGGGGTATTGTCAGGGAGCTGTTTTTT.

The CDR3 loop reads CASSLTSGSYEQYF. CDR3 in DNA: TGTGCCAGCAGCCTGACTAGCGGAAGCTACGAGCAGTACTTC. The chain has TRBV6-6 and TRBJ2-7; 9 nucleotides line up with TRBD2. The germline gives CDR1 MNHNY, CDR2 SVGAGI (reference sequence). V was pared by 6 bases and J by 3 bases, with 6 bases of the junction left unmatched. The CDR3 runs to 14 residues.

The rearrangement joins TRBV18 to TRBJ2-7, with 11 bases aligning to TRBD1. CDR3 length: 14 residues. Germline V gene sequence: CDR1 KGHSH, CDR2 LQKENI. J lost 4 bases, V lost 6 bases, and 5 bases had no gene match. CDR3 amino acids: CASSQGTGGYEQYF. CDR3 bases: TGTGCCAGCTCGCAAGGGACAGGGGGGTACGAGCAGTACTTC. Filled out from reference TRBV18 and TRBJ2-7, the complete variable domain reads NAGVMQNPRHLVRRRGQEARLRCSPMKGHSHVYWYRQLPEEGLKFMVYLQKENIIDESGMPKERFSAEFPKEGPSILRIQQVVRGDSAAYFCASSQGTGGYEQYFGPGTRLTVT.

The rearrangement uses TRBV5-4 and TRBJ1-1; possibly TRBD1 for D (5 bases). V shed 4 bases and J shed 0 bases, with 13 bases lying between them. Germline loops: CDR1 SGHNT, CDR2 YYREEE (reference sequence). The CDR3 contains 15 residues. The CDR3: CASSLPGRMNTEAFF. The CDR3 DNA sequence: TGTGCCAGCAGCCTACCGGGACGGATGAACACTGAAGCTTTCTTT.

V gene TRBV2 combines with J gene TRBJ2-1; 8 bases line up with TRBD1. This CDR3 is 14 amino acids long. The germline V gene encodes CDR1 SNHLY and CDR2 FYNNEI. V lost 5 bases, J lost 5 bases, and 5 bases stayed unmatched. CDR3 DNA sequence: TGTGCCAGCAGTCAGGGGGCGCAAAACAATGAGCAGTTCTTC. Amino acids: CASSQGAQNNEQFF.

The chain carries TRBV5-1 and TRBJ1-1; D is unclear. Germline lookup yields CDR1 SGHRS and CDR2 YFSETQ. The CDR3 spans 15 residues. V was trimmed by 0 bases and J by 5 bases, leaving 14 bases between them. Written as DNA, the CDR3 is TGCGCCAGCAGCTTGGTCGCGGGATCGACGACTGAAGCTTTCTTT. It specifies CASSLVAGSTTEAFF.

The V call is TRBV19, the J call TRBJ2-4, with TRBD2 as a possible D gene (5 bases). This CDR3 is 16 amino acids long. CDR1 LNHDA and CDR2 SQIVND come from the germline V gene (reference sequence). The germline V and J ends were trimmed by 5 bases and 2 bases, with 16 bases remaining between them. This CDR3 is CASSPTPGMSKNIQYF. The CDR3, as DNA: TGTGCCAGTAGTCCAACCCCGGGGATGTCCAAAAACATTCAGTACTTC.